These 30 T cell receptor beta chains came from one sample sequenced in a study of blood T cell repertoires in COVID-19. Sequencing was performed with immunoSEQ multiplex PCR; in TCRdb, only in-frame clones are kept and a portion is missing. The repertoire consists of tens of thousands of clones, with roughly 80% occurring once and the leading ten covering 4% to 6%. Material for sequencing was peripheral blood. All receptors derive from a man aged 80 or over with COVID-19, enrolled during active disease.

The chain combines TRBV6-6 with TRBJ1-2; 8 nucleotides line up with TRBD1. Germline assignment: CDR1 MNHNY and CDR2 SVGAGI (reference sequence). Trimming cost V 7 bases and J 6 bases; bases outside gene matches: 16. The CDR3 is 16 residues long. The DNA for the CDR3 is TGTGCCAGCACCTGGCCCCAGGGGGCGGAGAAGAATGGCTACACCTTC. The encoded protein is CASTWPQGAEKNGYTF.

This rearrangement joins TRBV7-2 to TRBJ2-6; TRBD1 matches 8 bases. Germline-derived CDR1 and CDR2 are SGHTA and FQGNSA. This CDR3 is 15 amino acids long. J gave up 0 bases and V 11 bases, and 6 bases lay outside the gene matches. In nucleotides, the CDR3 is TGTGCCGGGAGGACAGGGTTCTCTGGGGCCAACGTCCTGACTTTC. It yields the protein CAGRTGFSGANVLTF.

V usage is TRBV6-6 and J usage is TRBJ2-7; D ambiguous. The CDR3 has 12 amino acids. Looked up from germline, CDR1 is MNHNY and CDR2 is SVGAGI (reference sequence). The V gene lost 4 bases and the J gene lost 7 bases, with 11 bases spanning the gap. CDR3 sequence reads: CASSFPAAEQYF. The CDR3 DNA sequence: TGTGCCAGCAGTTTCCCGGCGGCAGAGCAGTACTTC.

This sequence joins TRBV6-1 and TRBJ2-5; D not certain. V lost 3 bases, J lost 5 bases, and 7 bases lay in between. Per the germline V gene, CDR1 is MNHNS and CDR2 is SASEGT. The CDR3 consists of 12 residues. The CDR3 DNA sequence: TGTGCCAGCAGTGACCAGGTCGAGACCCAGTACTTC. It translates to CASSDQVETQYF.

The chain links TRBV10-3 to TRBJ1-6, with 7 positions matching TRBD1. The V gene's germline CDR1 is ENHRY and CDR2 SYGVKD. V lost 0 bases to trimming and J lost 8 bases; unmatched junction nucleotides: 4. The CDR3 totals 15 residues. The CDR3: CAISESGRGDSPLHF. The CDR3 DNA reads as TGTGCCATCAGTGAGTCCGGCAGGGGGGATTCACCCCTCCACTTT.

The V and J genes are TRBV9 and TRBJ1-2; 8 bases align to TRBD1. The CDR3 length is 15 residues. Germline CDR1 reads SGDLS; CDR2 reads YYNGEE. With 2 bases clipped from V and 1 base from J, the junction kept 4 bases outside the gene matches. CDR3 coding DNA: TGTGCCAGCAGCGTTACAGGGGGACTTAACTATGGCTACACCTTC. It is translated as CASSVTGGLNYGYTF.

The chain joins TRBV5-1 to TRBJ1-1, with 9 bases matching TRBD1. The trim removed 5 bases at V and 3 bases at J, leaving 5 bases unmatched. The germline V gene has CDR1 SGHRS and CDR2 YFSETQ. The CDR3 runs 14 residues. As DNA, the CDR3 is TGCGCCAGCAGAAAGGACAGGGGCGACACTGAAGCTTTCTTT. It encodes CASRKDRGDTEAFF.

V and J are TRBV5-5 and TRBJ2-7; D ambiguous. Trimming left V 2 bases short and J 4 bases short, with 7 bases between. Germline values: CDR1 SGHKS, CDR2 YYEKEE (reference sequence). The CDR3 has 12 amino acids. CDR3 region: CASSFTEYEQYF. CDR3 bases: TGTGCCAGCAGCTTTACAGAGTACGAGCAGTACTTC.

The V and J genes are TRBV19 and TRBJ2-3; a weak D match, TRBD2 (7 bases). This CDR3 has 16 amino acids. V lost 2 bases and J lost 1, with 13 bases in between. Germline CDR1 LNHDA, CDR2 SQIVND (reference sequence). This CDR3 is CASSIKTGGGTDTQYF. The CDR3 region has the DNA TGTGCCAGTAGTATAAAAACGGGGGGCGGCACAGATACGCAGTATTTT.

This clone was picked up one time. The V and J genes are TRBV9 and TRBJ2-5; 7 bases match TRBD1. CDR1 and CDR2 (germline): SGDLS, YYNGEE. Losses at the gene ends were 0 bases for V and 5 bases for J; bases not matched to a gene: 4. CDR3 length: 14 amino acids. The CDR3 region is CASSVDSRGETQYF. The CDR3 region has the DNA TGTGCCAGCAGCGTAGACAGCAGGGGGGAGACCCAGTACTTC.

This clone was detected a few times. The chain combines TRBV27 with TRBJ1-6; 9 bases line up with TRBD1. The CDR3 sequence is 15 residues long. With V trimmed by 3 bases and J by 7 bases, 4 bases remained unmatched. CDR1 and CDR2 from the germline V gene are MNHEY and SMNVEV (reference sequence). The CDR3 bases are TGTGCCAGCAGTTTTCAGGACAGGGGAAATTCACCCCTCCACTTT. It codes for CASSFQDRGNSPLHF.

The V gene is TRBV3-1 (or the pseudogene TRBV3-2), the J gene TRBJ2-5; no firm D call. Deletions cut 0 bases from V and 5 bases from J, with 4 bases between. Germline values: CDR1 LGHDT, CDR2 YNNKEL (reference sequence). The CDR3 covers 12 residues. CDR3 sequence reads: CASSQDPETQYF. As DNA, the CDR3 is TGTGCCAGCAGCCAAGATCCGGAGACCCAGTACTTC.

The chain couples TRBV7-6 to TRBJ1-4, with 7 bases lining up with TRBD1. Germline-derived CDR1 and CDR2 are SGHVS and FNYEAQ. The CDR3 extends over 15 amino acids. Unmatched junction bases numbered 7, after V lost 5 bases and J lost 4 bases. The CDR3 spells CASSPYGTVNEKLFF. Written as DNA, the CDR3 is TGTGCCAGCAGCCCGTATGGGACAGTTAATGAAAAACTGTTTTTT.

The chain recombines TRBV10-2 with TRBJ2-5, with TRBD2 as a possible D gene (6 bases). Per the germline V gene, CDR1 is WSHSY and CDR2 is SAAADI. Trimming stripped 4 bases from V and 1 base from J, with 10 bases between. This CDR3 region has 14 residues. This CDR3 is CASSGFSGQETQYF. CDR3 DNA sequence: TGCGCCAGCAGTGGTTTTAGCGGCCAAGAGACCCAGTACTTC.

The chain carries TRBV30 and TRBJ1-1; 7 bases are shared with TRBD1. After removal of 0 bases from V and 6 bases from J, the junction contained 4 bases not matched to a gene. Germline assignment: CDR1 GTSNPN and CDR2 SVGIG (reference sequence). This CDR3 contains 13 residues. This CDR3 is CAWSVAGGAEAFF. Here the CDR3 DNA reads TGTGCCTGGAGTGTAGCAGGGGGAGCTGAAGCTTTCTTT.

This clone was counted once. The chain recombines TRBV9 with TRBJ2-3; the D gene is possibly TRBD2 (5 bases). CDR1 is SGDLS, CDR2 YYNGEE, per germline. The CDR3 consists of 16 residues. V lost 0 bases and J lost 0, with 11 bases in between. As DNA, the CDR3 is TGTGCCAGCAGCGTAGTAGGGAGCGCCAGCACAGATACGCAGTATTTT. It is translated as CASSVVGSASTDTQYF.

Only one count was recorded for this clone. This chain joins TRBV11-2 and TRBJ1-1, with TRBD1 matching 10 bases. The CDR3 covers 16 residues. CDR1 and CDR2 from the germline V gene are SGHAT and FQNNGV. V was pared by 1 base and J by 4 bases, with 6 bases of the junction left unmatched. The CDR3 nucleotides read TGTGCCAGCAGCTTAGTTGGTCGGACAGGGGGCACTGAAGCTTTCTTT. Its translation is CASSLVGRTGGTEAFF.

The chain couples TRBV29-1 to TRBJ2-3; a possible D gene is TRBD1 (6 bases). The CDR3 runs 15 residues. Germline CDR1 reads SQVTM; CDR2 reads ANQGSEA. Trimming removed 4 bases at V and 2 bases at J, with 16 bases between. CDR3 sequence reads: CSVVPGDRVTDTQYF. DNA of the CDR3: TGCAGCGTTGTCCCAGGGGATAGGGTCACAGATACGCAGTATTTT.

This chain uses TRBV5-1 with TRBJ1-5; no clear D gene. Germline V gene lookup returns CDR1 SGHRS and CDR2 YFSETQ. The CDR3 contains 15 residues. V was clipped by 3 bases and J by 0 bases, with 10 bases between them. The CDR3 region is CASSSGDHSNQPQHF. DNA for the CDR3: TGCGCCAGCAGCTCCGGAGACCATAGCAATCAGCCCCAGCATTTT.

The chain uses TRBV30 and TRBJ1-2, with 8 bases that match TRBD1. Germline CDR1 reads GTSNPN; CDR2 reads SVGIG (reference sequence). J was trimmed by 4 bases and V by 2 bases; bases with no gene match: 3. This CDR3 region has 13 residues. CDR3 region: CAWSQTGVYGYTF. CDR3 in DNA: TGTGCCTGGAGTCAGACAGGGGTCTATGGCTACACCTTC.

The chain has TRBV6-7 and TRBJ2-3; unclear D gene. TRBV6-7 has ORF status, its function being uncertain. V was shortened by 4 bases and J by 4 bases, with 15 bases between the two germline ends. This CDR3 is built from 15 residues. The CDR3 nucleotides read TGTGCCAGCAGTTTTGGCGGAGAAGATTCAGATACGCAGTATTTT. Protein: CASSFGGEDSDTQYF.

V is TRBV19 and J is TRBJ1-5; 7 bases match TRBD1. Trimming at V came to 9 bases and at J to 6 bases, leaving 14 bases not matched to a gene. CDR1 and CDR2 (germline): LNHDA, SQIVND (reference sequence). The CDR3 length is 15 residues. The CDR3 loop reads CASRFDRASGQPQHF. The CDR3 DNA reads as TGTGCCAGCCGATTCGACAGGGCGTCTGGTCAGCCCCAGCATTTT.

The genes are TRBV7-2 and TRBJ1-3; D may be TRBD1 (6 bases). The CDR3 is 15 amino acids. CDR1 and CDR2 (germline): SGHTA, FQGNSA. The V end was cut by 5 bases, the J end by 0 bases, with 11 bases between. This CDR3 is CASSPLRGSGNTIYF. In DNA, the CDR3 is TGTGCCAGCAGCCCTCTCAGGGGCTCTGGAAACACCATATATTTT. Combining the CDR3 with reference TRBV7-2 and TRBJ1-3 gives the whole variable domain GAGVSQSPSNKVTEKGKDVELRCDPISGHTALYWYRQSLGQGLEFLIYFQGNSAPDKSGLPSDRFSAERTGGSVSTLTIQRTQQEDSAVYLCASSPLRGSGNTIYFGEGSWLTVV.

The V gene is TRBV20-1, the J gene TRBJ1-5; possible D gene TRBD1, 5 bases. V gave up 3 bases and J gave up 5 bases, with 17 bases separating them. The CDR3 consists of 15 residues. Germline-derived CDR1 and CDR2 are DFQATT and SNEGSKA (reference sequence). CDR3 DNA: TGCAGTGCTAGTAACAGGTGGGCATCGGATCAGCCCCAGCATTTT. This encodes CSASNRWASDQPQHF.

The V call is TRBV7-3, the J call TRBJ2-3; D is perhaps TRBD1 (5 bases). CDR3 length: 18 residues. Trimming took 2 bases from V and 2 from J, leaving 20 bases between them. Germline values: CDR1 SGHTA, CDR2 FQGTGA. CDR3 DNA: TGTGCCAGCAGCTTAGAAAGTCCCGTGCCAGGGATCACAGATACGCAGTATTTT. Translated: CASSLESPVPGITDTQYF.

This sequence joins TRBV4-3 and TRBJ1-1; 7 nucleotides line up with TRBD1. Germline CDR1 is LGHNA and CDR2 is YSLEER. There are 14 residues in the CDR3. J gave up 5 bases and V 2 bases, and 5 bases lay outside the gene matches. The CDR3 is CASSQIRGRTEAFF. CDR3 sequence (DNA): TGCGCCAGCAGCCAAATAAGGGGGCGTACTGAAGCTTTCTTT.

The chain links TRBV5-1 to TRBJ2-7; 10 nucleotides align to TRBD1. Unmatched junction bases numbered 3, after V lost 4 bases and J lost 2 bases. The CDR3 length is 14 residues. Germline CDR1 is SGHRS and CDR2 is YFSETQ. CDR3 in amino acids: CASSMTGGTYEQYF. CDR3 DNA sequence: TGCGCCAGCAGCATGACAGGGGGCACCTACGAGCAGTACTTC.

This clone was detected once. The V call is TRBV30, the J call TRBJ1-4; D remains unclear. With 1 base removed from V and 3 bases from J, the gap between germline ends came to 6 bases. Looked up from germline, CDR1 is GTSNPN and CDR2 is SVGIG (reference sequence). There are 13 residues in the CDR3. The CDR3 region is CAWSAGSNEKLFF. DNA of the CDR3: TGTGCCTGGAGTGCGGGGTCTAATGAAAAACTGTTTTTT.

This rearrangement joins TRBV25-1 to TRBJ1-1; possible D gene TRBD1, 5 bases. The CDR3 contains 14 residues. V lost 4 bases and J 0 bases, leaving 9 bases between the germline ends. The germline V gene encodes CDR1 MGHDK and CDR2 SYGVNS. CDR3 sequence reads: CASSGQIMNTEAFF. The CDR3 DNA sequence: TGTGCCAGCAGTGGACAGATCATGAACACTGAAGCTTTCTTT.

The chain recombines TRBV11-3 with TRBJ2-1; D call uncertain. The ends were cut back, 0 bases at V and 5 bases at J, with 11 bases in the middle. Germline lookup yields CDR1 SGHNT and CDR2 YENEEA. The CDR3 consists of 15 residues. The CDR3 protein is CASSLDSISNNEQFF. The CDR3 nucleotides are TGTGCCAGCAGCTTAGACTCCATATCTAACAATGAGCAGTTCTTC.